A selection of T cell receptor beta chains follows, all from one sample in a study of T cell repertoires in cytomegalovirus infection. TCRdb analysed the reads with MiXCR anew, one entry per CDR3 protein. The sample lists about 310,000 distinct CDR3 sequences, 15% to 20% occurring once. Sequencing used PBMCs. These receptor sequences come from a human donor in good health (CMV status not recorded). Some clones in this sample may be carry-over from other donors' samples. The CDR3 runs from the conserved cysteine through the conserved F or W. A D gene is named only where the DNA matches it firmly. Where a row states a size, it is once, few, many or the class of an expanded clone; other rows omit it.

D,J,size,V,CDR3,DNA
TRBD2,TRBJ2-1,once,TRBV4-1,CASSQGGAGGAYNEQFF,TGCGCCAGCAGCCAAGGAGGGGCGGGGGGCGCCTACAATGAGCAGTTCTTC
TRBD1,TRBJ1-2,NA,TRBV5-1,CASSVDRRANYGYTF,TGCGCCAGCAGCGTGGACAGGCGAGCTAACTATGGCTACACCTTC
NA,TRBJ1-5,NA,TRBV20-1,CSASQSDSLNQPQHF,TGCAGTGCTAGTCAATCCGACTCCCTCAATCAGCCCCAGCATTTT
NA,TRBJ2-2,once,TRBV2,CASSGETITAGELFF,TGTGCCAGCAGTGGCGAGACTATAACCGCCGGGGAGCTGTTTTTT
NA,TRBJ2-1,NA,TRBV7-6,CASSADVYNEQFF,TGTGCCAGCAGCGCCGACGTCTACAATGAGCAGTTCTTC
NA,TRBJ2-7,few,TRBV12-5,CASGLTGEQYF,TGTGCTAGTGGTTTGACAGGCGAGCAGTACTTC
NA,TRBJ1-1,NA,TRBV20-1,CSARDLDGGGSEAFF,TGCAGTGCTAGAGATTTAGACGGCGGCGGTAGTGAAGCTTTCTTT
NA,TRBJ1-4,few,TRBV12-3/TRBV12-4,CASRPERGTNEKLFF,TGTGCCAGCAGACCCGAGAGGGGGACTAATGAAAAACTGTTTTTT
NA,TRBJ2-2,NA,TRBV29-1,CSVENPTGELFF,TGCAGCGTGGAAAACCCCACCGGGGAGCTGTTTTTT
NA,TRBJ1-1,NA,TRBV19,CASSISGRGNTEAFF,TGTGCCAGTAGTATATCGGGTCGGGGGAACACTGAAGCTTTCTTT
NA,TRBJ1-2,few,TRBV10-3,CAIGQGAYGYTF,TGTGCCATCGGGCAGGGAGCCTATGGCTACACCTTC
TRBD2,TRBJ2-3,many,TRBV7-6,CASSLAGGRQDTQYF,TGTGCCAGCAGCCTCGCGGGGGGGCGCCAAGATACGCAGTATTTT
TRBD1,TRBJ1-2,few,TRBV7-2,CASSLGAGGASNYGYTF,TGTGCCAGCAGCTTAGGGGCAGGGGGCGCCTCAAACTATGGCTACACCTTC
NA,TRBJ1-3,NA,TRBV19,CASHRIGAGNTIYF,TGTGCCAGTCATCGTATAGGGGCAGGAAACACCATATATTTT
NA,TRBJ1-5,few,TRBV20-1,CSARDPNQPQHF,TGCAGTGCTAGAGACCCCAATCAGCCCCAGCATTTT
NA,TRBJ2-6,NA,TRBV4-3,CASSQVDRYSGANVLTF,TGCGCCAGCAGCCAAGTCGACAGGTACTCTGGGGCCAACGTCCTGACTTTC
NA,TRBJ2-7,NA,TRBV20-1,CSAIATGTPPYEQYF,TGCAGTGCTATCGCGACAGGTACCCCCCCCTACGAGCAGTACTTC
NA,TRBJ1-1,many,TRBV4-2,CASSQVVGAGTEAFF,TGTGCCAGCAGCCAAGTGGTAGGGGCTGGCACTGAAGCTTTCTTT
NA,TRBJ1-5,NA,TRBV6-5,CASSYVGGQPQHF,TGTGCCAGCAGTTACGTTGGGGGTCAGCCCCAGCATTTT
NA,TRBJ1-1,many,TRBV12-3/TRBV12-4,CASRILENTEAFF,TGTGCCAGCAGGATATTGGAGAACACTGAAGCTTTCTTT
NA,TRBJ1-1,few,TRBV6-1,CASSTAPGFMNTEAFF,TGTGCCAGCAGTACAGCCCCAGGGTTCATGAACACTGAAGCTTTCTTT
NA,TRBJ2-1,many,TRBV12-3/TRBV12-4,CASSLGTEQFF,TGTGCCAGCAGTTTAGGTACTGAGCAGTTCTTC
TRBD1,TRBJ1-1,few,TRBV20-1,CSARDWRGPGSEAFF,TGCAGTGCTAGAGATTGGAGGGGGCCTGGGTCTGAAGCTTTCTTT
TRBD1,TRBJ1-4,few,TRBV29-1,CSAVRGIDEKLFF,TGCAGCGCTGTCAGGGGGATCGATGAAAAACTGTTTTTT
TRBD2,TRBJ2-7,many,TRBV7-9,CASRTLRGSYYEQYF,TGTGCCAGCAGGACTCTGCGGGGGAGCTACTACGAGCAGTACTTC
TRBD2,TRBJ2-1,few,TRBV7-2,CASSPAGGHYNEQFF,TGTGCCAGCAGCCCGGCGGGGGGGCACTACAATGAGCAGTTCTTC
NA,TRBJ1-3,NA,TRBV18,CASSPQESSGNTIYF,TGTGCCAGCTCACCACAGGAGAGCTCTGGAAACACCATATATTTT
NA,TRBJ2-3,many,TRBV19,CASTREGASTDTQYF,TGTGCCAGTACCCGCGAAGGGGCCAGCACAGATACGCAGTATTTT
TRBD1,TRBJ1-2,many,TRBV7-2,CASSLGGGARGYTF,TGTGCCAGCAGCTTAGGAGGGGGCGCGAGGGGCTACACCTTC
NA,TRBJ1-3,few,TRBV19,CASSTGTGNTIYF,TGTGCCAGTAGTACCGGGACAGGAAACACCATATATTTT
TRBD1,TRBJ2-5,NA,TRBV20-1,CSARSGTEETQYF,TGCAGTGCTAGATCCGGGACAGAAGAGACCCAGTACTTC
TRBD2,TRBJ2-1,few,TRBV10-3,CAISELSAGGPNEQFF,TGTGCCATCAGTGAGTTATCAGCGGGGGGGCCCAATGAGCAGTTCTTC
NA,TRBJ2-5,NA,TRBV27,CASSFGADLGETQYF,TGTGCCAGCAGTTTCGGGGCGGACCTTGGTGAGACCCAGTACTTC
TRBD1,TRBJ1-5,few,TRBV6-6,CASGTGGAAGQPQHF,TGTGCCAGCGGGACAGGGGGCGCGGCGGGGCAGCCCCAGCATTTT
NA,TRBJ2-6,few,TRBV27,CASSFEGTGANVLTF,TGTGCCAGCAGTTTTGAGGGAACTGGGGCCAACGTCCTGACTTTC
NA,TRBJ2-1,NA,TRBV20-1,CSAREGGTGGYNEQFF,TGCAGTGCTAGAGAGGGGGGGACAGGAGGCTACAATGAGCAGTTCTTC
NA,TRBJ2-3,NA,TRBV6-6,CASSYLTSTDTQYF,TGTGCCAGCAGTTACCTTACTAGCACAGATACGCAGTATTTT
NA,TRBJ2-3,many,TRBV7-9,CASSFGEGTDTQYF,TGTGCCAGCAGCTTTGGCGAAGGCACAGATACGCAGTATTTT
NA,TRBJ1-1,few,TRBV7-2,CASSLAREDVAFF,TGTGCCAGCAGCTTAGCCCGAGAGGACGTAGCTTTCTTT
NA,TRBJ2-1,few,TRBV4-3,CASSQLRGGAYNEQFF,TGCGCCAGCAGCCAACTCAGGGGGGGGGCCTACAATGAGCAGTTCTTC
NA,TRBJ2-3,few,TRBV5-5,CASSSRQAVSTDTQYF,TGTGCCAGCAGCTCACGACAGGCCGTTAGCACAGATACGCAGTATTTT
NA,TRBJ1-5,few,TRBV4-1,CASSQDGTNQPQHF,TGCGCCAGCAGCCAAGATGGCACAAATCAGCCCCAGCATTTT
NA,TRBJ2-7,few,TRBV18,CASSPSYRDSYEQYF,TGTGCCAGCTCACCATCCTACAGGGACTCCTACGAGCAGTACTTC
TRBD1,TRBJ1-5,NA,TRBV20-1,CSAQGVLGNQPQHF,TGCAGTGCTCAGGGGGTATTGGGCAATCAGCCCCAGCATTTT
NA,TRBJ1-3,few,TRBV7-2,CASSKWGPGGTGNTIYF,TGTGCCAGCAGCAAGTGGGGTCCGGGGGGCACTGGAAACACCATATATTTT
NA,TRBJ2-7,many,TRBV7-2,CASTGSPLGYEQYF,TGTGCCAGCACCGGGTCACCCCTGGGGTACGAGCAGTACTTC
NA,TRBJ2-5,many,TRBV4-1,CASSLRGLNVETQYF,TGCGCCAGCAGCCTCCGGGGTCTTAACGTCGAGACCCAGTACTTC
NA,TRBJ2-7,few,TRBV28,CASSSPPYEQYF,TGTGCCAGCAGTTCACCTCCCTACGAGCAGTACTTC
NA,TRBJ1-6,many,TRBV7-2,CASSPLRQGAPLHF,TGTGCCAGCAGCCCTCTGCGGCAGGGCGCCCCCCTCCACTTT
NA,TRBJ1-2,NA,TRBV20-1,CSASPQGRGYTF,TGCAGTGCTAGTCCCCAGGGTCGCGGCTACACCTTC
TRBD1,TRBJ2-7,NA,TRBV25-1,CASRGYGTGDYEQYF,TGTGCCAGCAGAGGGTACGGGACAGGCGACTACGAGCAGTACTTC
TRBD2,TRBJ2-1,NA,TRBV4-1,CASSQVGLADNEQFF,TGCGCCAGCAGCCAAGTGGGACTAGCAGACAATGAGCAGTTCTTC
TRBD2,TRBJ2-7,NA,TRBV27,CASRTGTSSYEQYF,TGTGCCAGCAGAACCGGGACTAGCTCCTACGAGCAGTACTTC